This is a list of T cell receptor beta chains from one sample in a study of T cell responses to AZD1222 COVID-19 vaccine. Assay: immunoSEQ multiplex PCR; the TCRdb copy retains only in-frame clones and omits some. The repertoire holds fewer than 150,000 clones, 89% seen once, with approximately 9.4% in the top ten. The starting material was peripheral blood, obtained 28 days after the second AZD1222 dose. These receptors came from an adult who received the AZD1222 COVID-19 vaccine. CDR3s include the opening cysteine and the closing phenylalanine or tryptophan. The D gene is left open where the match is weak.

D gene: TRBD2; V gene: TRBV6-2/TRBV6-3; J gene: TRBJ2-1; CDR3 protein: CASSFQRGGGRQFF
D gene: .; V gene: TRBV10-3; J gene: TRBJ2-5; CDR3 protein: CAITSGLQETQYF
D gene: .; V gene: TRBV7-9; J gene: TRBJ2-5; CDR3 protein: CASSRMGAGEETQYF
D gene: .; V gene: TRBV7-2; J gene: TRBJ2-7; CDR3 protein: CASSLERVVNYEQYF
D gene: .; V gene: TRBV5-6; J gene: TRBJ1-2; CDR3 protein: CASNSWGRAANYGYTF
D gene: TRBD1; V gene: TRBV18; J gene: TRBJ1-5; CDR3 protein: CASSPTGAGDQPQHF
D gene: .; V gene: TRBV6-5; J gene: TRBJ1-1; CDR3 protein: CASSLLPGAEAFF
D gene: .; V gene: TRBV15; J gene: TRBJ2-1; CDR3 protein: CATSRPPAPSSYNEQFF
D gene: .; V gene: TRBV5-4; J gene: TRBJ2-5; CDR3 protein: CASSLGGPETQYF
D gene: .; V gene: TRBV27; J gene: TRBJ2-5; CDR3 protein: CASSLAPSVTQYF
D gene: .; V gene: TRBV3-1/TRBV3-2; J gene: TRBJ1-2; CDR3 protein: CASSQGYFYGYTF
D gene: .; V gene: TRBV4-2; J gene: TRBJ1-2; CDR3 protein: CASSHDSSPYYGYTF
D gene: TRBD2; V gene: TRBV5-8; J gene: TRBJ2-1; CDR3 protein: CASSLTSGRAPSFNEQFF
D gene: .; V gene: TRBV7-3; J gene: TRBJ2-3; CDR3 protein: CASSGRATDTQYF
D gene: .; V gene: TRBV18; J gene: TRBJ1-5; CDR3 protein: CASSLGDWSNQPQHF
D gene: .; V gene: TRBV25-1; J gene: TRBJ1-5; CDR3 protein: CASSERGSNQPQHF
D gene: .; V gene: TRBV5-6; J gene: TRBJ1-2; CDR3 protein: CASTKRPDGYTF
D gene: .; V gene: TRBV7-2; J gene: TRBJ2-1; CDR3 protein: CASTLEDWSSYNEQFF
D gene: TRBD1; V gene: TRBV10-3; J gene: TRBJ1-2; CDR3 protein: CAIRDLQGAEGYTF
D gene: .; V gene: TRBV19; J gene: TRBJ1-2; CDR3 protein: CASSTDRPYQPNYGYTF
D gene: .; V gene: TRBV5-1; J gene: TRBJ2-1; CDR3 protein: CASSLAGSFQYNEQFF
D gene: .; V gene: TRBV16; J gene: TRBJ1-2; CDR3 protein: CASSQMGGYTF
D gene: .; V gene: TRBV9; J gene: TRBJ1-4; CDR3 protein: CASSPYLEEKLFF
D gene: .; V gene: TRBV4-1; J gene: TRBJ1-1; CDR3 protein: CASSRSGLISLMNTEAFF
D gene: .; V gene: TRBV5-1; J gene: TRBJ1-1; CDR3 protein: CASSLIGAEGTEAFF
D gene: TRBD2; V gene: TRBV3-1/TRBV3-2; J gene: TRBJ2-3; CDR3 protein: CASSQDTVQGLAGVWTDTQYF